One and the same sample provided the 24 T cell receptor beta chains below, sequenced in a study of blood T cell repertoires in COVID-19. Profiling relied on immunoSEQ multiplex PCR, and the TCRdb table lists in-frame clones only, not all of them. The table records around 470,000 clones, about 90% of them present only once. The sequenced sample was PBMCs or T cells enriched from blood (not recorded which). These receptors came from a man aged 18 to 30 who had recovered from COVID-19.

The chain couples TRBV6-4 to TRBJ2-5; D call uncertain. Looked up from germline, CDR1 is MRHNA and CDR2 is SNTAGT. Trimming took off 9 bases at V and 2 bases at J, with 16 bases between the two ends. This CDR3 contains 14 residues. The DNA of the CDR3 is TGTGCCAGGCCTCCCTTGGGCTCTCAAGAGACCCAGTACTTC. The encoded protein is CARPPLGSQETQYF.

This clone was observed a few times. The chain's CDR3 is CASSLSGGSYNSPLHF. CDR3 bases: TGTGCCAGCAGTTTAAGCGGGGGCTCCTATAATTCACCCCTCCACTTT. This chain connects TRBV27 to TRBJ1-6, with D possibly TRBD1 on 5 matching bases. Trimming took off 2 bases at V and 0 bases at J, with 8 bases between the two ends. The length of the CDR3 is 16 residues. Germline CDR1 and CDR2: MNHEY and SMNVEV (reference sequence).

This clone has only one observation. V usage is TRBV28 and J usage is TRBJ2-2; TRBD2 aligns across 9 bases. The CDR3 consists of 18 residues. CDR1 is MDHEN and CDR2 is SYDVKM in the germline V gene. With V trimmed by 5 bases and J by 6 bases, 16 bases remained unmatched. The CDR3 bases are TGTGCCAGCAGTCACTCCCGTAGGCGGGAGGGTTGGGCCGGGGAGCTGTTTTTT. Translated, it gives CASSHSRRREGWAGELFF. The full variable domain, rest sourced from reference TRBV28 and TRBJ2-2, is DVKVTQSSRYLVKRTGEKVFLECVQDMDHENMFWYRQDPGLGLRLIYFSYDVKMKEKGDIPEGYSVSREKKERFSLILESASTNQTSMYLCASSHSRRREGWAGELFFGEGSRLTVL.

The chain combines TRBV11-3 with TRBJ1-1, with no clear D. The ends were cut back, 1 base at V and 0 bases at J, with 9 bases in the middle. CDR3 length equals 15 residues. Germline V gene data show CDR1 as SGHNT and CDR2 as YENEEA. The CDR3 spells CASSLGLQLNTEAFF. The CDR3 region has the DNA TGTGCCAGCAGCTTAGGGTTACAGCTGAACACTGAAGCTTTCTTT. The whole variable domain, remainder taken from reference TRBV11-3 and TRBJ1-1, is EAGVVQSPRYKIIEKKQPVAFWCNPISGHNTLYWYLQNLGQGPELLIRYENEEAVDDSQLPKDRFSAERLKGVDSTLKIQPAELGDSAVYLCASSLGLQLNTEAFFGQGTRLTVV.

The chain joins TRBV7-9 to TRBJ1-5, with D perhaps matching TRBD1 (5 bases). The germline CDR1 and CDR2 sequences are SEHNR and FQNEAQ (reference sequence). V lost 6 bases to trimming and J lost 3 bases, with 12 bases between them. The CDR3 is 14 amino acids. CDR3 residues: CASSPQGPNQPQHF. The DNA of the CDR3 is TGTGCCAGCAGTCCTCAGGGTCCCAATCAGCCCCAGCATTTT.

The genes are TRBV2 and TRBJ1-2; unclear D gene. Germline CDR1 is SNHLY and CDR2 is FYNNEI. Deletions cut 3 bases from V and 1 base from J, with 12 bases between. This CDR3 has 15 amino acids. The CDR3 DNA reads TGTGCCAGCAGTGAGGGCAGAGCATTTAACTATGGCTACACCTTC. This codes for CASSEGRAFNYGYTF.

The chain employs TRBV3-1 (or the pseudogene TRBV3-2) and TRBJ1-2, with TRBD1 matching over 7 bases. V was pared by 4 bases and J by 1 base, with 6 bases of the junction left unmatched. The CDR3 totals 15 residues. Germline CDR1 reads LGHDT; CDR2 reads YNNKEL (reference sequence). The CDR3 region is CASSPGQYSNYGYTF. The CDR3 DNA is TGTGCCAGCAGCCCGGGACAGTACAGTAACTATGGCTACACCTTC.

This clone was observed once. The CDR3 DNA reads as TGTGCCAGCAGCTTAGCGTCTTCCAGCTCTGGAAACACCATATATTTT. Amino acid sequence: CASSLASSSSGNTIYF. The rearrangement links TRBV7-6 to TRBJ1-3, with no clear D. The V end lost 0 bases, the J end lost 0 bases, and 9 bases lay between the germline ends. The germline V gene has CDR1 SGHVS and CDR2 FNYEAQ. The CDR3 extends over 16 amino acids.

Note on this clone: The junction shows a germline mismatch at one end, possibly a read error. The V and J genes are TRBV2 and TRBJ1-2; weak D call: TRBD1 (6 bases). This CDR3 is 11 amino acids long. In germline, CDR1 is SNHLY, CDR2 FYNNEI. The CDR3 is CASSEDRAPEF. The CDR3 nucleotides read TGTGCCAGCAGTGAAGACAGGGCACCTGAGTTC. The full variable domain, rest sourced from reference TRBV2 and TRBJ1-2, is EPEVTQTPSHQVTQMGQEVILRCVPISNHLYFYWYRQILGQKVEFLVSFYNNEISEKSEIFDDQFSVERPDGSNFTLKIRSTKLEDSAMYFCASSEDRAPEFGSGTRLTVV.

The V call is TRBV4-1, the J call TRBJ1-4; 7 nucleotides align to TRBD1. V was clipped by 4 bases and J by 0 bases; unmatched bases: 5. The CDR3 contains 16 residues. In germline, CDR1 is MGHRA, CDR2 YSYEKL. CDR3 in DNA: TGCGCCAGCAGCCTACAGGGGACTGCAACTAATGAAAAACTGTTTTTT. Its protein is CASSLQGTATNEKLFF.

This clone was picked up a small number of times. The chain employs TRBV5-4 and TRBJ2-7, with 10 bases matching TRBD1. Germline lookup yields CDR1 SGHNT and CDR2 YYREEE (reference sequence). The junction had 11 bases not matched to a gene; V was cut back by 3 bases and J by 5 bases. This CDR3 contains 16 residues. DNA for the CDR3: TGTGCCAGCAGCTCAAATAATCCGGGACAGGGGAACGAGCAGTACTTC. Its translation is CASSSNNPGQGNEQYF.

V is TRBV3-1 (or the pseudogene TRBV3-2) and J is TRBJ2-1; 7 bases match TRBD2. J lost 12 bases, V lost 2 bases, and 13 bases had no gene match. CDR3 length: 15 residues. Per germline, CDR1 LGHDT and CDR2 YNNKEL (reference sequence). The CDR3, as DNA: TGTGCCAGCAGCCAAATTGTGACTAGCCACTTTGGGCAGTTCTTC. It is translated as CASSQIVTSHFGQFF.

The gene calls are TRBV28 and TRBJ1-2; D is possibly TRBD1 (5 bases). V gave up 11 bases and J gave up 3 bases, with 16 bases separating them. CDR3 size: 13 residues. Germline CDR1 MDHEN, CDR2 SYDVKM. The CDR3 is CALGGAGYYGYTF. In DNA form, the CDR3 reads TGTGCCTTAGGTGGGGCAGGGTACTATGGCTACACCTTC.

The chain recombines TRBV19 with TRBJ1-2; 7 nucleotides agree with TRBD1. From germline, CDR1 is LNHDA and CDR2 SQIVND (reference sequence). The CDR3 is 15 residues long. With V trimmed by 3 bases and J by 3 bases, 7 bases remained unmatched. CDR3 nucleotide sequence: TGTGCCAGTAGTATCTACGACAGGGAGCACTATGGCTACACCTTC. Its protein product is CASSIYDREHYGYTF. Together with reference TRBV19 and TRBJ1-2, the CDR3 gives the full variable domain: DGGITQSPKYLFRKEGQNVTLSCEQNLNHDAMYWYRQDPGQGLRLIYYSQIVNDFQKGDIAEGYSVSREKKESFPLTVTSAQKNPTAFYLCASSIYDREHYGYTFGSGTRLTVV.

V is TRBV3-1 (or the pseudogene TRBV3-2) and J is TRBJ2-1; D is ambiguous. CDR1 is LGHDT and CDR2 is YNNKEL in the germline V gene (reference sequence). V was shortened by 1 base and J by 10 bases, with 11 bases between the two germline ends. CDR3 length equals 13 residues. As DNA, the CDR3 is TGTGCCAGCAGCCAAGTCTCCCCCCTCGAGCAGTTCTTC. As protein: CASSQVSPLEQFF.

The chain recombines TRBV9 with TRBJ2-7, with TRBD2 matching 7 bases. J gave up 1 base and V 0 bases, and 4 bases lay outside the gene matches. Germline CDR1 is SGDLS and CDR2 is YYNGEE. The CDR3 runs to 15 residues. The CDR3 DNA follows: TGTGCCAGCAGCGTAGCCAGTAGCGGGTCCTACGAGCAGTACTTC. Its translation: CASSVASSGSYEQYF.

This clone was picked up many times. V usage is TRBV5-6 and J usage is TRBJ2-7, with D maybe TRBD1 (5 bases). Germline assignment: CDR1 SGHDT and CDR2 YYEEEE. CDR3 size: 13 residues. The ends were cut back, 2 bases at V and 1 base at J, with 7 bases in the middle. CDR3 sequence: CASSFDRSYEQYF. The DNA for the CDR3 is TGTGCCAGCAGCTTTGACAGATCCTACGAGCAGTACTTC.

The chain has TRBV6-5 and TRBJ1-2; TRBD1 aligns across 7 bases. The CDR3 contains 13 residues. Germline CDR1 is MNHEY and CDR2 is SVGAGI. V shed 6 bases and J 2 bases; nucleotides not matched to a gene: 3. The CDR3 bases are TGTGCCAGCAGCACGGACAGGAACTATGGCTACACCTTC. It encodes CASSTDRNYGYTF.

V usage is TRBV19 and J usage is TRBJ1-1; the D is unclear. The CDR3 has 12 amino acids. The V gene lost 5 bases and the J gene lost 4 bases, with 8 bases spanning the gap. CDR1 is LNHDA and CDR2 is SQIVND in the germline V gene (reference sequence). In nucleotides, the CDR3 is TGTGCCAGTAGTCACCTAGGCACTGAAGCTTTCTTT. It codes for CASSHLGTEAFF.

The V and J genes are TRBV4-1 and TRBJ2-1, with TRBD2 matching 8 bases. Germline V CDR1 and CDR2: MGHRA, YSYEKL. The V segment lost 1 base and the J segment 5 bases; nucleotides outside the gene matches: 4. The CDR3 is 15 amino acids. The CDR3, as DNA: TGCGCCAGCAGCCAAGTCGGGAGGGGCAACAATGAGCAGTTCTTC. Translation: CASSQVGRGNNEQFF.

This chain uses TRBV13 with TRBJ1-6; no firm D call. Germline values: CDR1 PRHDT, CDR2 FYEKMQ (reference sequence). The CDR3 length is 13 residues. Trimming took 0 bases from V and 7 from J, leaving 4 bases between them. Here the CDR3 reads CASSLGQNSPLHF. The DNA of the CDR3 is TGTGCCAGCAGCTTAGGCCAGAATTCACCCCTCCACTTT.

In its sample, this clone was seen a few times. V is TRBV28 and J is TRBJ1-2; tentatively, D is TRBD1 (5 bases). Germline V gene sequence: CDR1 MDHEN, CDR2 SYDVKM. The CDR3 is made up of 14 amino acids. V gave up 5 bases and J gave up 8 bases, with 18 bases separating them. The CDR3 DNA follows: TGTGCCAGCAGTCCCCAGGGTAGCATTTGGGGCTACACCTTC. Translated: CASSPQGSIWGYTF.

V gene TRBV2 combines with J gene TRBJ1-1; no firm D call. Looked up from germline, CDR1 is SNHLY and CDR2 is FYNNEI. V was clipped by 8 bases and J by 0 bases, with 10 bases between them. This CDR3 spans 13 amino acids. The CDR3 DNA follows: TGTGCCAGCGCGATAGAGCTGAACACTGAAGCTTTCTTT. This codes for CASAIELNTEAFF.

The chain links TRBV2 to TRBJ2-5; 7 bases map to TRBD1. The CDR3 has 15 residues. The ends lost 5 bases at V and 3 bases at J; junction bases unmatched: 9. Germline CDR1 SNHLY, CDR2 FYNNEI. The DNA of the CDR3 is TGTGCCAGCAGTCGGACCGGGACAGCCGAAGAGACCCAGTACTTC. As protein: CASSRTGTAEETQYF.